The 11 T cell receptor beta chains below come from one sample, sequenced in a study of CD8+ T cells in alopecia areata. Reverse transcription of extracted RNA yielded cDNA, which provided the sequencing template. Sequenced by immunoSEQ multiplex PCR; TCRdb stores in-frame clones only, minus some. Of about 14,000 clones in the sample, 58% were seen once. Sorting of CD4+ cells into CD25+CD127- cells (for a few patients) was performed. The sequencing sample was made of CD4+ Tregs sorted from blood. These receptors came from a human donor with alopecia areata.

The rearrangement links TRBV19 to TRBJ2-3; the D gene is possibly TRBD1 (6 bases). Trimming shortened V by 3 bases and J by 0 bases, and 16 bases separated the two germline ends. From germline, CDR1 is LNHDA and CDR2 SQIVND (reference sequence). This CDR3 has 17 amino acids. The CDR3 nucleotides read TGTGCCAGTAGTATCCAGGGGCATTTAACTAGCACAGATACGCAGTATTTT. Amino acids: CASSIQGHLTSTDTQYF.

V gene TRBV10-3 combines with J gene TRBJ1-2; D is undetermined. Trimming pared 1 base from V and 7 bases from J, leaving 7 bases between. CDR1 ENHRY and CDR2 SYGVKD come from the germline V gene. This CDR3 has 12 residues. CDR3 in DNA: TGTGCCATCAGTGAGTTTGAGGGTGGCTACACCTTC. Protein: CAISEFEGGYTF.

This chain joins TRBV15 and TRBJ1-5; 8 bases are shared with TRBD1. CDR3 length equals 15 residues. V was pared by 8 bases and J by 6 bases, with 12 bases of the junction left unmatched. Germline V CDR1 and CDR2: LNHNV, YYDKDF (reference sequence). The CDR3 region has the DNA TGTGCCACCCAGTCGCCTGGACAGGGTTTTCAGCCCCAGCATTTT. As protein: CATQSPGQGFQPQHF.

Of note for this clone: Other nucleotide sequences in the sample specify the same CDR3. The chain combines TRBV30 with TRBJ1-1, with D hard to call. Deletions cut 2 bases from V and 11 bases from J, with 12 bases between. CDR3 size: 11 residues. The germline V gene has CDR1 GTSNPN and CDR2 SVGIG (reference sequence). In nucleotides, the CDR3 is TGTGCCTGGAGTCCTACGTCCGGGGCTTTCTTT. This translates into CAWSPTSGAFF. Full variable domain (outside the CDR3, taken from reference TRBV30 and TRBJ1-1): SQTIHQWPATLVQPVGSPLSLECTVEGTSNPNLYWYRQAAGRGLQLLFYSVGIGQISSEVPQNLSASRPQDRQFILSSKKLLLSDSGFYLCAWSPTSGAFFGQGTRLTVV.

This clone is medium-sized by share. The CDR3 sequence is CASSLASHLDKNIQYF. In DNA form, the CDR3 reads TGTGCCAGCAGCTTAGCCAGTCATCTGGACAAAAACATTCAGTACTTC. The V and J genes are TRBV7-2 and TRBJ2-4, with D hard to call. The ends were cut back, 0 bases at V and 3 bases at J, with 12 bases in the middle. CDR3 length equals 16 residues. Germline-derived CDR1 and CDR2 are SGHTA and FQGNSA.

The chain joins TRBV5-1 to TRBJ1-5; 8 bases are shared with TRBD1. With V trimmed by 1 base and J by 2 bases, 2 bases remained unmatched. The length of the CDR3 is 15 residues. Per germline, CDR1 SGHRS and CDR2 YFSETQ. CDR3 protein: CASSLSGQGNQPQHF. CDR3 sequence (DNA): TGCGCCAGCAGCTTGTCGGGACAGGGCAATCAGCCCCAGCATTTT. The full variable domain, with the rest looked up from reference TRBV5-1 and TRBJ1-5, is KAGVTQTPRYLIKTRGQQVTLSCSPISGHRSVSWYQQTPGQGLQFLFEYFSETQRNKGNFPGRFSGRQFSNSRSEMNVSTLELGDSALYLCASSLSGQGNQPQHFGDGTRLSIL.

This chain joins TRBV19 and TRBJ1-4; D uncertain. The germline CDR1 and CDR2 sequences are LNHDA and SQIVND (reference sequence). This CDR3 has 15 amino acids. V was cut by 6 bases and J by 7 bases, with 18 bases left in between. As DNA, the CDR3 is TGTGCCAGTAGCTATTCTTTCTCCTCCGTTGAAAAACTGTTTTTT. Its protein is CASSYSFSSVEKLFF.

This clone has more than one count but fewer than ten. The chain combines TRBV5-1 with TRBJ2-5; no reliable D call. This CDR3 contains 12 residues. Between the trimmed V and J ends, which lost 2 bases and 5 bases, there was a span of 7 bases. Germline assignment: CDR1 SGHRS and CDR2 YFSETQ. CDR3 residues: CASSFASETQYF. As DNA, the CDR3 is TGCGCCAGCAGCTTCGCCAGTGAGACCCAGTACTTC.

This sequence joins TRBV7-9 and TRBJ2-5; no reliable D call. The V end was cut by 3 bases, the J end by 7 bases, with 3 bases between. The CDR3 is made up of 10 amino acids. Germline values: CDR1 SEHNR, CDR2 FQNEAQ (reference sequence). The CDR3 DNA sequence: TGTGCCAGCAGCTTGGGGACCCAGTACTTC. This gives the protein CASSLGTQYF.

V and J are TRBV11-2 and TRBJ2-7; D not resolved. CDR3 length: 15 residues. Trimming removed 3 bases at V and 0 bases at J, with 12 bases between. From germline, CDR1 is SGHAT and CDR2 FQNNGV. The CDR3 is CASSLEHISSYEQYF. CDR3 bases: TGTGCCAGCAGCTTGGAACACATTAGCTCCTACGAGCAGTACTTC.

V gene TRBV6-1 combines with J gene TRBJ1-1, with a tentative D call TRBD1 (6 bases). V dropped 6 bases and J dropped 5 bases, with 22 bases sitting between them. Germline loops: CDR1 MNHNS, CDR2 SASEGT. This CDR3 comprises 16 residues. In nucleotides, the CDR3 is TGTGCCAGCAGGGAATTAATGTCCTACAGGGAAACTGAAGCTTTCTTT. This encodes CASRELMSYRETEAFF.